The source of this T cell receptor (beta chain) is a study of blood T cell repertoires in COVID-19. The overall study: Researchers got acute and convalescent COVID-19 samples from the United States, Italy and Spain.

As processed by the authors: Estimation of nucleated cell counts was performed using reference gene primer amplification. The repertoire was sequenced with immunoSEQ multiplex PCR; TCRdb's copy has only in-frame clones and lacks some. D and trimming come from the DNA, and the V and J calls and clone size come from that table. The data contain 230,000 or so clones, approximately 80% of them singletons. This clonotype originated in a woman aged 40 to 50 who had recovered from COVID-19. Specimen: peripheral blood.

The CDR3 region has the DNA TGTGCCAGCAGCTTAATCTGGCGGTCCAACACCGGGGAGCTGTTTTTT. Residues: CASSLIWRSNTGELFF. The rearrangement links TRBV7-2 to TRBJ2-2; D not resolved. This CDR3 contains 16 residues. Between the trimmed V and J ends, which lost 2 bases and 2 bases, there was a span of 12 bases. In germline, CDR1 is SGHTA, CDR2 FQGNSA.